The entry below gives a single TCR beta chain sequence along with its context. No antigen is known for it. The read terminates 3 residues ahead of where the CDR3 ends, so the germline J gene completes it. Generated by immunoSEQ multiplex PCR, the TCRdb table keeps only in-frame clones and is missing some. This table lists some 20,000 clones. The data belong to a study of T cells in women clearing cervical HPV infection. General study points: Cases and controls were distinguished at AUC about 0.8 by richness and V genes.

CDR1 is DFQATT, CDR2 SNEGSKA, per germline (reference sequence). Trimming removed 0 bases from V and 4 bases from J, with 12 bases in between. The CDR3 consists of 14 residues. The chain recombines TRBV20-1 with TRBJ2-5; the D gene could be TRBD1 or TRBD2 (6 bases each). Sequencing was carried out using blood buffy coat. The origin of this receptor is a woman aged 18-70 years with a cervical HPV16 infection that either progressed to CIN3+ or cleared (not recorded which). The chain's CDR3 is CSARELQGGETQYF. The CDR3 DNA, read in part, is TGCAGTGCTAGAGAACTACAGGGAGGAGAGACC.